The 9 T cell receptor beta chains reported below all come from one sample, sequenced in a study of technical replicates of blood from several donors. Profiling relied on immunoSEQ multiplex PCR, and the TCRdb table lists in-frame clones only, not all of them. The table lists about 63,000 clones, around 87% of them singletons, with approximately 4.9% in the top ten. The sample taken for sequencing was PBMCs. The receptors were sampled from a human donor in good health. Some clones in this sample may be carry-over from other donors' samples.

The chain's CDR3 is CASSVSGETQYF. Written as DNA, the CDR3 is TGTGCCAGCAGCGTTAGCGGTGAGACCCAGTACTTC. V gene TRBV11-2 combines with J gene TRBJ2-5; possible D gene TRBD2, 6 bases. V lost 5 bases to trimming and J lost 5 bases, with 9 bases between them. Germline V CDR1 and CDR2: SGHAT, FQNNGV. This CDR3 spans 12 amino acids.

The genes are TRBV6-6 and TRBJ1-1; D unresolved. The length of the CDR3 is 12 residues. Germline CDR1 MNHNY, CDR2 SVGAGI (reference sequence). V was trimmed by 6 bases and J by 7 bases, leaving 12 bases between them. The CDR3: CASRTTLVEAFF. DNA for the CDR3: TGTGCCAGCAGAACGACACTCGTTGAAGCTTTCTTT.

The chain carries TRBV21-1 and TRBJ2-7; the tabulated D call, TRBD1, remains unverified against the DNA. TRBV21-1 is listed as a pseudogene. This CDR3 region has 13 residues. The CDR3 is CASSKETGNEQYF. The CDR3 DNA reads as TGTGCCAGCAGCAAAGAGACAGGGAACGAGCAGTACTTC.

This clone was detected only once. The rearrangement joins TRBV5-1 to TRBJ2-5, with 8 bases lining up with TRBD2. Germline trimming cut 5 bases from V and 5 bases from J; bases unmatched to any gene: 8. This CDR3 spans 14 amino acids. The germline gives CDR1 SGHRS, CDR2 YFSETQ. In DNA form, the CDR3 reads TGCGCCAGCAGTCAGGCGGGGGGCTATGAGACCCAGTACTTC. Its protein product is CASSQAGGYETQYF.

The chain links TRBV19 to TRBJ2-7, with 12 bases that match TRBD1. The CDR3 is 13 residues long. Germline-derived CDR1 and CDR2 are LNHDA and SQIVND (reference sequence). The ends lost 6 bases at V and 5 bases at J; junction bases unmatched: 2. The CDR3 DNA reads as TGTGCCAGTAGGGGACAGGGGGCCCACGAGCAGTACTTC. Its translation is CASRGQGAHEQYF.

This clone was seen only a few times. The genes are TRBV5-1 and TRBJ2-6, with D possibly being TRBD2 (6 bases). The V end was cut by 4 bases, the J end by 2 bases, with 13 bases between. The germline V gene has CDR1 SGHRS and CDR2 YFSETQ. This CDR3 comprises 16 residues. CDR3 loop: CASSHGSGAGANVLTF. CDR3 nucleotide sequence: TGCGCCAGCAGCCACGGGTCGGGGGCTGGGGCCAACGTCCTGACTTTC.

This chain connects TRBV11-2 to TRBJ1-2, with 9 bases that match TRBD1. Germline CDR1 and CDR2: SGHAT and FQNNGV. The CDR3 loop spans 16 amino acids. With V trimmed by 4 bases and J by 7 bases, 13 bases remained unmatched. CDR3 residues: CASSSPGTGILGGYTF. The CDR3 bases are TGTGCCAGCAGCTCTCCCGGGACAGGGATTTTAGGTGGCTACACCTTC.

This clone was detected once. This chain connects TRBV19 to TRBJ2-5, with a tentative D call TRBD2 (5 bases). The germline gives CDR1 LNHDA, CDR2 SQIVND (reference sequence). Trimming removed 1 base at V and 5 bases at J, with 11 bases between. CDR3 length: 14 amino acids. The CDR3 protein is CASSIAGWRETQYF. In DNA form, the CDR3 reads TGTGCCAGTAGTATAGCAGGTTGGAGGGAGACCCAGTACTTC.

The V and J genes are TRBV4-2 and TRBJ2-7; 7 bases align to TRBD2. The CDR3 is 13 residues long. Germline trimming cut 8 bases from V and 0 bases from J; bases unmatched to any gene: 4. The germline gives CDR1 LGHNA, CDR2 YNFKEQ. CDR3 in DNA: TGTGCCAGCTCACTAGCGACCTCCTACGAGCAGTACTTC. As protein: CASSLATSYEQYF.